These T cell receptor beta chains were read from a single sample in a study of technical replicates of blood from a few donors. Assay: immunoSEQ multiplex PCR; the TCRdb copy retains only in-frame clones and omits some. The sample lists more than 65,000 clones, approximately 96% occurring once. The sample comprised T cells isolated from PBMCs. These receptor sequences come from a human donor in good health. Both conserved end residues are part of each CDR3. D genes are given only for firm matches. Rows may omit the clone size; those that give it use once, few, many or a size class.

CDR3nt,CDR3aa,d_gene,abundance,v_gene,j_gene
TGCGCCAGCAGCCAAGAGACGATAGCGGGGAGGCCTGAAGGCTACTACGAGCAGTACTTC,CASSQETIAGRPEGYYEQYF,TRBD2,NA,TRBV4-1,TRBJ2-7
TGTGCCAGCAGCTTGTCTGGGGAGGGCTCCAACTACGAGCAGTACTTC,CASSLSGEGSNYEQYF,TRBD2,NA,TRBV5-6,TRBJ2-7
TGTGCCAGCAGCGTAGTTACGGGAGGGGGAGTGGATACGCAGTATTTT,CASSVVTGGGVDTQYF,TRBD2,NA,TRBV9,TRBJ2-3
TGTGCCACCAGAGGTGGACAGGGGGTACTCGGCTACACCTTC,CATRGGQGVLGYTF,TRBD1,NA,TRBV15,TRBJ1-2
TGCGCCAGCAGTACAACAGGGTTTGGGGCCAACGTCCTGACTTTC,CASSTTGFGANVLTF,NA,NA,TRBV4-3,TRBJ2-6
TGTGCCAGCAGTGCGGGGGTCTTTCAAGAGACCCAGTACTTC,CASSAGVFQETQYF,NA,NA,TRBV25-1,TRBJ2-5
TGTGCCAGCAGTTTACTGCGAACCGGGGAGCTGTTTTTT,CASSLLRTGELFF,NA,NA,TRBV28,TRBJ2-2
TGTGCCAGCAGCTTACTCAGGGGATTAAACTATGGCTACACCTTC,CASSLLRGLNYGYTF,NA,NA,TRBV5-6,TRBJ1-2
TGCGCCAGCAGCCAGGACAGGGTCTATGGCTACACCTTC,CASSQDRVYGYTF,TRBD1,NA,TRBV4-3,TRBJ1-2
TGTGCCTGGAGTGTAACAGGTTCCTCCTACGAGCAGTACTTC,CAWSVTGSSYEQYF,NA,NA,TRBV30,TRBJ2-7
TGCAGCGCAGTAGGACAGGGGGCTGGCGAGCAGTACTTC,CSAVGQGAGEQYF,TRBD1,once,TRBV29-1,TRBJ2-7
TGTGCCAGTAGTAGGGACAGGGGGACGTATGGCTACACCTTC,CASSRDRGTYGYTF,TRBD1,once,TRBV19,TRBJ1-2
TGTGCCAGCAGCCCTTCCAGTGCCTACGAGCAGTACTTC,CASSPSSAYEQYF,NA,NA,TRBV7-8,TRBJ2-7
TGTGCCAGCAGCAGATTGGGGACAGGTCGGGCCGGGGAGCTGTTTTTT,CASSRLGTGRAGELFF,TRBD1,NA,TRBV5-6,TRBJ2-2
TGTGCCATCGGTATGCGGGACAGAAATGGCTACACCTTC,CAIGMRDRNGYTF,TRBD1,NA,TRBV10-3,TRBJ1-2
TGTGCCACCAGGGGACTAGCGGAATACGAGCAGTACTTC,CATRGLAEYEQYF,TRBD2,NA,TRBV25-1,TRBJ2-7
TGTGCCAGCAGCATAGGAGCGACCTACGAGCAGTACTTC,CASSIGATYEQYF,NA,NA,TRBV11-3,TRBJ2-7
TGTGCCAGCAGCCAAGTCGGTAGCGGGAAATCCTACGAGCAGTACTTC,CASSQVGSGKSYEQYF,TRBD2,NA,TRBV4-2,TRBJ2-7
TGTGCCAGCAGCTTAGCGGGAGTTAAGGTCGGAGAAGCTTTCTTT,CASSLAGVKVGEAFF,NA,NA,TRBV7-9,TRBJ1-1
TGTGCCAGCAGCTGGAGCTCCTACGAGCAGTACTTC,CASSWSSYEQYF,NA,NA,TRBV7-6,TRBJ2-7
TGTGCCAGCAGGGATACCGGGTTCAACTCTGGAAACACCATATATTTT,CASRDTGFNSGNTIYF,NA,NA,TRBV25-1,TRBJ1-3
TGTGCCAGCAGTTACTCCGGACTCTACAATGAGCAGTTCTTC,CASSYSGLYNEQFF,NA,NA,TRBV6-5,TRBJ2-1
TGTGCCAGCAGCCAGGGACAGGGGGCGCGGGGTTCAGCTTTCTTT,CASSQGQGARGSAFF,TRBD1,NA,TRBV4-2,TRBJ1-1
TGTGCCTGGAGTGTCGGGACAGCAAGCTCTGGAAACACCATATATTTT,CAWSVGTASSGNTIYF,TRBD1,NA,TRBV30,TRBJ1-3
TGTGCCAGCAGCCAAGCACAGGGGTTCCTGAACACTGAAGCTTTCTTT,CASSQAQGFLNTEAFF,TRBD1,NA,TRBV14,TRBJ1-1
TGTGCCAGCAGCGTAGAGGTGGGAGTGGGTAATGAGCAGTTCTTC,CASSVEVGVGNEQFF,NA,NA,TRBV9,TRBJ2-1
TGTGCCAGTAGTCACAGACCCGAGACCTACGAGCAGTACTTC,CASSHRPETYEQYF,NA,NA,TRBV19,TRBJ2-7
TGTGCCAGCAGCTTAGGGGGGGGTAATAGCGGATACAATGAGCAGTTCTTC,CASSLGGGNSGYNEQFF,TRBD2,NA,TRBV11-2,TRBJ2-1
TGTGCCAGTAGTGTGGTTTGGGACATTTCACGGGAGCAGTACTTC,CASSVVWDISREQYF,NA,NA,TRBV6-1,TRBJ2-7
TGTGCCATCAGTCCGGGACTAGGTACGAATGAGCAGTTCTTC,CAISPGLGTNEQFF,TRBD2,NA,TRBV10-3,TRBJ2-1
TGTGCCAGCAGCTTGGCCGGAGGGAGCGGGGAGCTGTTTTTT,CASSLAGGSGELFF,NA,NA,TRBV7-6,TRBJ2-2
TGTGCCAGCCACAGGGGCTTAAATGAAAAACTGTTTTTT,CASHRGLNEKLFF,TRBD1,NA,TRBV2,TRBJ1-4
TGTGCCTCTTTTCAGCGGGATAGTTCCGAGCAGTACTTC,CASFQRDSSEQYF,TRBD2,NA,TRBV28,TRBJ2-7
TGTGCCAGCAGCTTAAAAGCGCGGGACAGATCGAACACCGGGGAGCTGTTTTTT,CASSLKARDRSNTGELFF,NA,NA,TRBV7-2,TRBJ2-2
TGCGCCAGCAGCCAAGTTGTCTGGACAGGACCAAACTATGGCTACACCTTC,CASSQVVWTGPNYGYTF,TRBD1,NA,TRBV4-1,TRBJ1-2
TGTGCCAGCAGTTACTCCCAGGCGAATCAGCCCCAGCATTTT,CASSYSQANQPQHF,NA,NA,TRBV6-6,TRBJ1-5
TGTGCCAGCAGCAATACAGGGGGCCCGAACACTGAAGCTTTCTTT,CASSNTGGPNTEAFF,TRBD1,NA,TRBV7-9,TRBJ1-1
TGTGCCAGCAGGGAGCAGGGCGATTACGAGCAGTACTTC,CASREQGDYEQYF,NA,NA,TRBV6-5,TRBJ2-7
TGTGCCAGCAGCCAACCCCTACTCTATGCAGATACGCAGTATTTT,CASSQPLLYADTQYF,NA,NA,TRBV7-9,TRBJ2-3
TGTGCCAGCAGCCAAGTTCTACCGGGACTAGCGGGAGATAGCGGGGAGCTGTTTTTT,CASSQVLPGLAGDSGELFF,TRBD2,NA,TRBV4-2,TRBJ2-2
TGTGCCAGCAGCCAAAATATTGAGGACAGGGCCGACTACGAGCAGTACTTC,CASSQNIEDRADYEQYF,NA,NA,TRBV21-1,TRBJ2-7
TGCGCCAGCAGCTTGGTGTCAGGGGGCTCCTACGAGCAGTACTTC,CASSLVSGGSYEQYF,TRBD1,NA,TRBV5-1,TRBJ2-7
TGTGCCAGCAGTTTGATGGCGGGATACGAGCAGTACTTC,CASSLMAGYEQYF,NA,NA,TRBV27,TRBJ2-7
TGTGCCTGGAGCAGCGTTAGCTACAATGAGCAGTTCTTC,CAWSSVSYNEQFF,NA,once,TRBV30,TRBJ2-1
TGTGCCAGCAGTGACTCGACTAGCGGCCCAGATACGCAGTATTTT,CASSDSTSGPDTQYF,TRBD2,NA,TRBV6-4,TRBJ2-3
TGTGCCAGCAGTTCAAACAGGGGGAACAATCAGCCCCAGCATTTT,CASSSNRGNNQPQHF,TRBD1,once,TRBV28,TRBJ1-5
TGTGCCACCCAAAAGAAATACGGGAGTCCCTACGAGCAGTACTTC,CATQKKYGSPYEQYF,NA,NA,TRBV15,TRBJ2-7
TGTGCCAGCAGTCCTCGACTCAGGGAGGCCTACGAGCAGTACTTC,CASSPRLREAYEQYF,NA,NA,TRBV27,TRBJ2-7
TGTGCCAGCAGTTTTTCCGGGGACAATGAGCAGTTCTTC,CASSFSGDNEQFF,NA,NA,TRBV27,TRBJ2-1
TGTGCCAGCAGTTACTCGGGGGGGCGGAATGAGCAGTTCTTC,CASSYSGGRNEQFF,NA,NA,TRBV6-6,TRBJ2-1
TGCGCCAGCAGCGAGGGACTAGCGGGAGGATACGAGCAGTACTTC,CASSEGLAGGYEQYF,TRBD2,once,TRBV5-1,TRBJ2-7
TGTGCCAGCAGTGAGGAGGGCTACCTAGGGGATGAGCAGTTCTTC,CASSEEGYLGDEQFF,NA,once,TRBV6-4,TRBJ2-1
TGTGCCAGCAGGGTCCTGGAGACCCAAAATACGCAGTATTTT,CASRVLETQNTQYF,NA,NA,TRBV6-6,TRBJ2-3
TGTGCCAGCTCTCGGGACAGTGGAAACACCATATATTTT,CASSRDSGNTIYF,TRBD1,NA,TRBV18,TRBJ1-3
TGTGCTAGCAGCTTAGGTGGCCAGGGGGACATTCAGTACTTC,CASSLGGQGDIQYF,TRBD1,NA,TRBV7-7,TRBJ2-4